This T cell receptor (beta chain) was found in a study of blood T cell repertoires in COVID-19. Study-level background: T cells, B-cell-depleted T cells, or PBMCs provided the cDNA or gDNA that served as material.

Sequencing was performed with immunoSEQ multiplex PCR; in TCRdb, only in-frame clones are kept and a portion is missing. In the table there are 150,000 or so clones, roughly four fifths of which are singletons. This CDR3 is built from 13 residues. From germline, CDR1 is SGDLS and CDR2 YYNGEE. Trimming at V came to 4 bases and at J to 7 bases, leaving 6 bases not matched to a gene. V usage is TRBV9 and J usage is TRBJ2-5; TRBD2 matches 8 bases. The sample taken for sequencing was peripheral blood. The TCR originated in a human donor with acute or convalescent COVID-19. The donor label of this sample is uncertain. This CDR3 is CASSSVSGGTQYF. Written as DNA, the CDR3 is TGTGCCAGCAGCTCAGTCAGCGGGGGGACCCAGTACTTC.